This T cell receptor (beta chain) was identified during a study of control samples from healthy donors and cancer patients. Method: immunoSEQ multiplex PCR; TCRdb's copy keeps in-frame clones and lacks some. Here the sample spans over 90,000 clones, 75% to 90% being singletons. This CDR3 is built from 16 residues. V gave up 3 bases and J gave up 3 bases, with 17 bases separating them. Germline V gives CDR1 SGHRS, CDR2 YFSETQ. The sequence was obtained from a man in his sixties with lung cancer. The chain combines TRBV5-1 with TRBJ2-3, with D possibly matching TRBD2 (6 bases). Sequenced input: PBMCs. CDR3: CASSSTSTGVTDTQYF. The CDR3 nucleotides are TGCGCCAGCAGCTCCACTAGCACCGGAGTTACAGATACGCAGTATTTT.